The 4 T cell receptor beta chains in this list originate from one sample, sequenced in a study of blood T cell repertoires in COVID-19. Here immunoSEQ multiplex PCR was the method, and the copy in TCRdb shows in-frame clones only, minus some. Of 40,000 to 60,000 clones listed, 86% are singletons. Sequencing was done on a sample of peripheral blood. The receptors come from a human donor in a cohort sampled during active COVID-19.

This rearrangement joins TRBV2 to TRBJ2-3, with unresolved D. This CDR3 contains 12 residues. Trimming stripped 6 bases from V and 4 bases from J, with 8 bases between. Germline V gene lookup returns CDR1 SNHLY and CDR2 FYNNEI. This CDR3 is CASRRLADTQYF. The CDR3 DNA sequence: TGTGCCAGCAGAAGACTTGCAGATACGCAGTATTTT.

The genes are TRBV4-1 and TRBJ2-6; 7 bases align to TRBD1. Looked up from germline, CDR1 is MGHRA and CDR2 is YSYEKL. Germline trimming cut 0 bases from V and 0 bases from J; bases unmatched to any gene: 5. The CDR3 runs to 18 residues. CDR3 region: CASSQDPGQTSGANVLTF. The CDR3 DNA follows: TGCGCCAGCAGCCAAGACCCGGGACAGACCTCTGGGGCCAACGTCCTGACTTTC.

The CDR3 is CASSPRQGNTYEQYF. For the CDR3, the DNA is TGTGCCAGCTCACCCAGACAGGGGAATACCTACGAGCAGTACTTC. The chain joins TRBV18 to TRBJ2-7; TRBD1 agrees at 8 bases. CDR3 length: 15 residues. J lost 2 bases, V lost 3 bases, and 6 bases had no gene match. CDR1 is KGHSH, CDR2 LQKENI, per germline.

This chain uses TRBV19 with TRBJ2-3; 9 nucleotides agree with TRBD2. Germline values: CDR1 LNHDA, CDR2 SQIVND (reference sequence). The V gene end was trimmed by 6 bases and the J gene end by 4 bases; junction bases not matched to a gene: 14. CDR3 length: 17 residues. In DNA, the CDR3 is TGTGCCAGTAGCAACCCCCTAATCGCGGGAGGGGCAGATACGCAGTATTTT. Amino acid sequence: CASSNPLIAGGADTQYF. The full variable domain, in which reference TRBV19 and TRBJ2-3 provide the parts outside the CDR3, is DGGITQSPKYLFRKEGQNVTLSCEQNLNHDAMYWYRQDPGQGLRLIYYSQIVNDFQKGDIAEGYSVSREKKESFPLTVTSAQKNPTAFYLCASSNPLIAGGADTQYFGPGTRLTVL.